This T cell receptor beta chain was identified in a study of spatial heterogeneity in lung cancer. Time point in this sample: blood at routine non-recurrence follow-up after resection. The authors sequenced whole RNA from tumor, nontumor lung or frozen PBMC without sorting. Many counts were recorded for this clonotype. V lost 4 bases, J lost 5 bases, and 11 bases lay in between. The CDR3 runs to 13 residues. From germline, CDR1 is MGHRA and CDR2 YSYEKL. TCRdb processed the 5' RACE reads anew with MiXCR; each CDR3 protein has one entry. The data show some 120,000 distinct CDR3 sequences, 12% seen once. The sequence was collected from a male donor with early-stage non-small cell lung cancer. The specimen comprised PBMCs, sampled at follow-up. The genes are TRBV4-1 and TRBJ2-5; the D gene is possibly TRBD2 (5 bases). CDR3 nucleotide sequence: TGCGCCAGCAGCCGACTCGGCGGGGAGACCCAGTACTTC. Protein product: CASSRLGGETQYF.